These T cell receptor beta chains were read from a single sample in a study of regulatory T cells in long-lasting Graves disease. MiXCR, run by TCRdb on the multiplex PCR reads, gives a single entry per CDR3 protein. The sample has 500,000 to 700,000 distinct CDR3 sequences; around 30% are singletons. The material was peripheral blood mononuclear cells (PBMCs), obtained when the disease was refractory, from a patient treated with antithyroid drugs. The receptors stem from a female donor with Graves disease. Both conserved end residues are part of each CDR3. For some rows the clone size is stated as once, few or many, or as a class when expanded; others skip it.

abundance: .; j_gene: TRBJ1-1; v_gene: TRBV6-5; CDR3aa: CASSYQTASTEAFF
abundance: few; j_gene: TRBJ2-5; v_gene: TRBV30; CDR3aa: CAWSVRLEETQYF
abundance: .; j_gene: TRBJ1-4; v_gene: TRBV25-1; CDR3aa: CASSEPSLPREEKLFF
abundance: few; j_gene: TRBJ2-4; v_gene: TRBV9; CDR3aa: CASSVGLRAAKNIQYF
abundance: .; j_gene: TRBJ2-7; v_gene: TRBV3-1; CDR3aa: CASSQATGLADHEQYF
abundance: many; j_gene: TRBJ2-7; v_gene: TRBV11-2; CDR3aa: CASSLSLWDEQYF
abundance: .; j_gene: TRBJ1-4; v_gene: TRBV7-9; CDR3aa: CASSLAQGREKLFF
abundance: .; j_gene: TRBJ2-7; v_gene: TRBV5-1; CDR3aa: CASSYQGGRLDEQYF
abundance: few; j_gene: TRBJ1-5; v_gene: TRBV5-5; CDR3aa: CASSIGQGMRQPQHF
abundance: many; j_gene: TRBJ2-5; v_gene: TRBV28; CDR3aa: CASCVDRGPETQYF
abundance: few; j_gene: TRBJ1-4; v_gene: TRBV20-1; CDR3aa: CSARDRMRGEKLFF
abundance: .; j_gene: TRBJ2-7; v_gene: TRBV20-1; CDR3aa: CSARIGTSRYEQYF
abundance: .; j_gene: TRBJ2-5; v_gene: TRBV4-1; CDR3aa: CASSLGLAGGREETQYF
abundance: .; j_gene: TRBJ2-5; v_gene: TRBV7-6; CDR3aa: CASRGRTAGETQYF
abundance: many; j_gene: TRBJ1-2; v_gene: TRBV2; CDR3aa: CASSEAWTGSYGYTF
abundance: .; j_gene: TRBJ1-2; v_gene: TRBV6-1; CDR3aa: CASSARGRNYGYTF
abundance: .; j_gene: TRBJ1-1; v_gene: TRBV5-5; CDR3aa: CASSLPGTDKAFF
abundance: few; j_gene: TRBJ1-5; v_gene: TRBV28; CDR3aa: CASGDGSNQPQHF
abundance: .; j_gene: TRBJ1-2; v_gene: TRBV6-1; CDR3aa: CASSEAGRQGALGYTF
abundance: few; j_gene: TRBJ1-1; v_gene: TRBV5-5; CDR3aa: CASSLDQGRVIEAFF
abundance: .; j_gene: TRBJ1-2; v_gene: TRBV5-1; CDR3aa: CASSPPSNGGYTF
abundance: few; j_gene: TRBJ1-5; v_gene: TRBV6-1; CDR3aa: CASRVFRLSNQPQHF
abundance: many; j_gene: TRBJ1-5; v_gene: TRBV12-3/TRBV12-4; CDR3aa: CASSPGTGGVVGNQPQHF
abundance: .; j_gene: TRBJ1-2; v_gene: TRBV12-3/TRBV12-4; CDR3aa: CASGLRAGGQANYGYTF
abundance: many; j_gene: TRBJ2-7; v_gene: TRBV2; CDR3aa: CASNPGVEGTEQYF
abundance: .; j_gene: TRBJ1-6; v_gene: TRBV30; CDR3aa: CAWRARTNSPLHF
abundance: few; j_gene: TRBJ1-1; v_gene: TRBV7-9; CDR3aa: CASSFSIDSEAFF
abundance: many; j_gene: TRBJ1-3; v_gene: TRBV12-3/TRBV12-4; CDR3aa: CASSLPGPGNTIYF
abundance: .; j_gene: TRBJ2-4; v_gene: TRBV12-3/TRBV12-4; CDR3aa: CASGRQNIQYF
abundance: .; j_gene: TRBJ1-3; v_gene: TRBV19; CDR3aa: CASSTLSGTGSGNTIYF
abundance: .; j_gene: TRBJ2-2; v_gene: TRBV12-3/TRBV12-4; CDR3aa: CASNLAGPNTGELFF
abundance: many; j_gene: TRBJ2-7; v_gene: TRBV12-3/TRBV12-4; CDR3aa: CASSLGQAPRNEQYF
abundance: .; j_gene: TRBJ2-2; v_gene: TRBV5-1; CDR3aa: CASSLRTAASNTGELFF
abundance: once; j_gene: TRBJ1-3; v_gene: TRBV6-5; CDR3aa: CASSSPSGNTIYF
abundance: few; j_gene: TRBJ1-1; v_gene: TRBV28; CDR3aa: CASSTRGFSEAFF
abundance: .; j_gene: TRBJ1-3; v_gene: TRBV7-6; CDR3aa: CASSLSQISSGNTIYF
abundance: .; j_gene: TRBJ1-3; v_gene: TRBV4-1; CDR3aa: CASSQPRDSGNTIYF
abundance: many; j_gene: TRBJ1-3; v_gene: TRBV10-3; CDR3aa: CATSSPVAGNTIYF
abundance: few; j_gene: TRBJ1-1; v_gene: TRBV12-3/TRBV12-4; CDR3aa: CASSWDPNTEAFF
abundance: few; j_gene: TRBJ1-2; v_gene: TRBV27; CDR3aa: CASSLLPYRTGPAEGYTF
abundance: few; j_gene: TRBJ1-1; v_gene: TRBV6-1; CDR3aa: CASSEFGWARAQNTEAFF
abundance: many; j_gene: TRBJ1-1; v_gene: TRBV7-2; CDR3aa: CASSFGQGRDTEAFF
abundance: once; j_gene: TRBJ1-3; v_gene: TRBV5-6; CDR3aa: CASSFRQPWGNTIYF
abundance: few; j_gene: TRBJ2-7; v_gene: TRBV6-1; CDR3aa: CASSPGTSGNHEQYF
abundance: many; j_gene: TRBJ2-7; v_gene: TRBV28; CDR3aa: CASSTWGDTGRVYEQYF
abundance: .; j_gene: TRBJ2-2; v_gene: TRBV5-1; CDR3aa: CASRMDSTGELFF
abundance: many; j_gene: TRBJ1-1; v_gene: TRBV5-1; CDR3aa: CASSLGQGRTEAFF
abundance: .; j_gene: TRBJ1-2; v_gene: TRBV28; CDR3aa: CASSWGGWSGYTF
abundance: .; j_gene: TRBJ2-1; v_gene: TRBV5-4; CDR3aa: CASSPPGLAGGGSYNEQFF
abundance: .; j_gene: TRBJ1-1; v_gene: TRBV28; CDR3aa: CASSPLLRSTEAFF
abundance: many; j_gene: TRBJ1-1; v_gene: TRBV6-1; CDR3aa: CASFLGHIEAFF
abundance: few; j_gene: TRBJ1-2; v_gene: TRBV6-2/TRBV6-3; CDR3aa: CASTSGPRTRGGYTF
abundance: few; j_gene: TRBJ2-7; v_gene: TRBV11-2; CDR3aa: CASSLEEGQYYEQYF